One sample yielded the 5 T cell receptor beta chains listed below, sequenced in a study of T cells after yellow fever vaccination. One entry per CDR3 protein, called by TCRdb with MiXCR from the 5' RACE reads. Among around 250,000 distinct CDR3 sequences listed, less than 9% were seen once. This material consisted of CD4+ T cells sorted from PBMCs, taken 15 days after the yellow fever booster vaccination. The origin of the receptors is a young man who received the YFV17D yellow fever vaccine.

This clonotype was seen a few times. V and J are TRBV7-2 and TRBJ2-5; 7 bases fit TRBD2. The CDR3 covers 16 residues. The germline CDR1 and CDR2 sequences are SGHTA and FQGNSA. J was trimmed by 0 bases and V by 1 base; bases with no gene match: 5. CDR3 in DNA: TGTGCCAGCAGCTTAGGGCTAGCGGTCCACCAAGAGACCCAGTACTTC. As protein: CASSLGLAVHQETQYF.

The chain links TRBV20-1 to TRBJ1-1; perhaps TRBD1 as D (6 bases). Germline V gene lookup returns CDR1 DFQATT and CDR2 SNEGSKA (reference sequence). CDR3 size: 16 residues. V was clipped by 3 bases and J by 5 bases, with 22 bases between them. CDR3 nucleotide sequence: TGCAGTGCTAGGAATCTTCACAGGGCGACGGTAACTGAAGCTTTCTTT. Translating it yields CSARNLHRATVTEAFF.

This clonotype was observed a handful of times. The rearrangement uses TRBV5-1 and TRBJ2-7; 16 nucleotides line up with TRBD2. CDR1 is SGHRS, CDR2 YFSETQ, per germline. The CDR3 loop spans 22 amino acids. V trimming: 4 bases; J trimming: 6 bases; junction bases outside the gene matches: 25. CDR3 residues: CASSLRTGTSGRAPWVSGEQYF. Written as DNA, the CDR3 is TGCGCCAGCAGCCTCAGAACCGGGACTAGCGGGAGGGCCCCCTGGGTTTCTGGCGAGCAGTACTTC.

There are a few counts of this clonotype. The gene calls are TRBV5-1 and TRBJ1-5; no clear D. V was trimmed by 1 base and J by 2 bases, leaving 10 bases between them. CDR1 and CDR2 (germline): SGHRS, YFSETQ. The CDR3 is 15 residues long. The CDR3 region is CASSLKGGGNQPQHF. The CDR3 region has the DNA TGCGCCAGCAGCTTGAAGGGTGGTGGCAATCAGCCCCAGCATTTT.

The chain employs TRBV25-1 and TRBJ2-7; 8 bases align to TRBD2. V lost 5 bases and J lost 2; bases outside the gene matches: 14. This CDR3 has 17 residues. The V gene's germline CDR1 is MGHDK and CDR2 SYGVNS. Here the CDR3 DNA reads TGTGCCAGCAGTCTCCCTCCGAGCGGGGGCTACACCTACGAGCAGTACTTC. This codes for CASSLPPSGGYTYEQYF.